This is a list of T cell receptor beta chains from one sample in a study of T-cell memory formation after mild COVID-19. TCRdb used MiXCR to reprocess the 5' RACE reads, holding one entry per CDR3 protein. The table has 500,000 to 650,000 distinct CDR3 sequences, approximately 21% seen once. Sequenced sample: PBMCs or a T cell subset sorted from them (not recorded which). Receptors were obtained from an adult woman who had mild COVID-19 (a few samples of this study predate the infection). Cell type and time point are not known. CDR3s include the opening cysteine and the closing phenylalanine or tryptophan. Each record gives: J gene, D gene, V gene, clone size, CDR3 protein, CDR3 DNA. D genes are given only for firm matches. Size is stated for part of the rows, as once, few or many counts, or as a class when the clone is expanded.

J: TRBJ2-7
D: TRBD1
V: TRBV10-3
size: -
CDR3: CAIRGPPGTGNYEQYF
DNA: TGTGCCATCAGGGGCCCCCCCGGGACAGGGAATTACGAGCAGTACTTC

J: TRBJ2-6
D: TRBD1
V: TRBV6-6
size: few
CDR3: CASSGQGVSGANVLTF
DNA: TGTGCCAGCAGTGGACAGGGGGTATCTGGGGCCAACGTCCTGACTTTC

J: TRBJ2-7
D: -
V: TRBV10-3
size: -
CDR3: CAISESPQGRYEQYF
DNA: TGTGCCATCAGTGAGTCCCCCCAGGGCCGCTACGAGCAGTACTTC

J: TRBJ2-7
D: -
V: TRBV5-5
size: few
CDR3: CASSFQAGAREQYF
DNA: TGTGCCAGCAGCTTTCAGGCAGGGGCTCGCGAGCAGTACTTC

J: TRBJ1-1
D: -
V: TRBV7-3
size: few
CDR3: CASSPDSENTEAFF
DNA: TGTGCCAGCAGCCCGGACAGTGAGAACACTGAAGCTTTCTTT

J: TRBJ2-7
D: TRBD2
V: TRBV20-1
size: few
CDR3: CSARMPGGLPYEQYF
DNA: TGCAGTGCTAGAATGCCGGGAGGGCTCCCCTACGAGCAGTACTTC

J: TRBJ2-1
D: -
V: TRBV7-8
size: -
CDR3: CASSLARDRPPEQFF
DNA: TGTGCCAGCAGCTTAGCTAGGGACCGGCCCCCTGAGCAGTTCTTC

J: TRBJ2-1
D: -
V: TRBV7-7
size: -
CDR3: CASSPALARPSEQFF
DNA: TGTGCCAGCAGCCCAGCCCTAGCGCGCCCGAGTGAGCAGTTCTTC

J: TRBJ1-1
D: -
V: TRBV11-2
size: -
CDR3: CASSLVYAEAFF
DNA: TGTGCCAGCAGCTTAGTCTACGCTGAAGCTTTCTTT

J: TRBJ2-5
D: TRBD1
V: TRBV5-1
size: -
CDR3: CASSRTTGWEETQYF
DNA: TGCGCCAGCAGCCGTACGACAGGGTGGGAAGAGACCCAGTACTTC

J: TRBJ1-1
D: TRBD1
V: TRBV20-1
size: once
CDR3: CSAPPGTGDTEAFF
DNA: TGCAGTGCACCCCCCGGGACAGGGGACACTGAAGCTTTCTTT

J: TRBJ1-6
D: -
V: TRBV9
size: once
CDR3: CASSVGSRDYSPLHF
DNA: TGTGCCAGCAGCGTGGGGTCCAGGGACTATTCACCCCTCCACTTT

J: TRBJ2-5
D: TRBD2
V: TRBV9
size: -
CDR3: CASSAGLVQETQYF
DNA: TGTGCCAGCAGCGCCGGACTAGTCCAAGAGACCCAGTACTTC

J: TRBJ2-1
D: TRBD1
V: TRBV4-1
size: -
CDR3: CASSHGTGDYNEQFF
DNA: TGCGCCAGCAGCCACGGGACAGGGGACTACAATGAGCAGTTCTTC

J: TRBJ2-1
D: -
V: TRBV5-1
size: few
CDR3: CASSLSSFYNEQFF
DNA: TGCGCCAGCAGCTTGTCTAGCTTCTACAATGAGCAGTTCTTC

J: TRBJ1-4
D: -
V: TRBV4-2
size: -
CDR3: CASSQGRTVDEKLFF
DNA: TGTGCCAGCAGCCAAGGACGGACAGTAGATGAAAAACTGTTTTTT

J: TRBJ1-1
D: -
V: TRBV29-1
size: -
CDR3: CSLNVQGTEAFF
DNA: TGCAGCCTCAATGTACAGGGCACTGAAGCTTTCTTT

J: TRBJ1-5
D: -
V: TRBV10-3
size: -
CDR3: CAISFRQEGQPQHF
DNA: TGTGCCATCAGTTTCCGACAGGAAGGGCAGCCCCAGCATTTT

J: TRBJ1-2
D: TRBD1
V: TRBV12-3/TRBV12-4
size: -
CDR3: CASSFTAGGNYGYTF
DNA: TGTGCCAGCAGTTTCACGGCAGGGGGGAACTATGGCTACACCTTC

J: TRBJ1-2
D: TRBD1
V: TRBV29-1
size: once
CDR3: CSVETGGAYGYTF
DNA: TGCAGCGTTGAGACAGGGGGCGCTTATGGCTACACCTTC

J: TRBJ1-1
D: TRBD1
V: TRBV5-1
size: few
CDR3: CASSLEGSTGGNTEAFF
DNA: TGCGCCAGCAGCCTTGAAGGGTCGACAGGGGGGAACACTGAAGCTTTCTTT

J: TRBJ2-7
D: -
V: TRBV27
size: few
CDR3: CASSPLGIDEQYF
DNA: TGTGCCAGCAGTCCTCTGGGGATTGACGAGCAGTACTTC

J: TRBJ1-2
D: -
V: TRBV19
size: -
CDR3: CASSRGYGYTF
DNA: TGTGCCAGTAGTAGGGGTTATGGCTACACCTTC

J: TRBJ2-1
D: TRBD2
V: TRBV19
size: -
CDR3: CASSIGSGRAYNEQFF
DNA: TGTGCCAGTAGTATAGGTTCCGGGAGGGCCTACAATGAGCAGTTCTTC

J: TRBJ2-1
D: -
V: TRBV7-6
size: few
CDR3: CASSPSVGVNYNEQFF
DNA: TGTGCCAGCAGCCCCTCGGTGGGAGTAAACTACAATGAGCAGTTCTTC

J: TRBJ2-2
D: -
V: TRBV30
size: few
CDR3: CAWRSGIGITGELFF
DNA: TGTGCCTGGAGATCAGGGATTGGTATCACCGGGGAGCTGTTTTTT

J: TRBJ1-4
D: TRBD1
V: TRBV5-5
size: few
CDR3: CASSFGTGTATNEKLFF
DNA: TGTGCCAGCAGCTTCGGGACAGGGACCGCAACTAATGAAAAACTGTTTTTT

J: TRBJ2-2
D: TRBD2
V: TRBV5-1
size: -
CDR3: CASSLGAGGPPTGELFF
DNA: TGCGCCAGCAGCTTGGGAGCGGGAGGGCCCCCAACCGGGGAGCTGTTTTTT

J: TRBJ1-1
D: TRBD1
V: TRBV5-6
size: -
CDR3: CASSWGQAEAFF
DNA: TGTGCCAGCAGCTGGGGACAGGCTGAAGCTTTCTTT